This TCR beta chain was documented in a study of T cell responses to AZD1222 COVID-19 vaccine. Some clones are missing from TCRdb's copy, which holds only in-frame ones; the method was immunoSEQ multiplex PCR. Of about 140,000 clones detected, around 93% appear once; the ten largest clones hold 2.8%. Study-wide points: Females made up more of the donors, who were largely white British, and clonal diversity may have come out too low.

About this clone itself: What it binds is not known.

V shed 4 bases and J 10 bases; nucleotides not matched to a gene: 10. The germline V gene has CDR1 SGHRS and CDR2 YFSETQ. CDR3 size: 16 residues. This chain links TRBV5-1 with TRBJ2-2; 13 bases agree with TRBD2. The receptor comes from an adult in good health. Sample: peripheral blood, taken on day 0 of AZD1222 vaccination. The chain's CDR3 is CASSLTSGGFLKELFF. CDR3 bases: TGCGCCAGCAGCCTGACTAGCGGGGGGTTCTTGAAGGAGCTGTTTTTT.